The rows below give T cell receptor beta chains drawn from one sample of a study of cytomegalovirus exposure and HLA in healthy donors. Method: immunoSEQ multiplex PCR; TCRdb's copy keeps in-frame clones and lacks some. The sample lists under 200,000 clones, approximately 80% occurring once. Material: PBMCs. Receptor source: a woman between 45 and 65 years old in good health and CMV-seronegative. The CDR3 runs from the conserved cysteine through the conserved F or W. The D gene is left open where the match is weak. Size is omitted from some rows. Given values are once, few, many or a class for expanded clones.

CDR3nt	CDR3aa	abundance	j_gene	v_gene	d_gene
TGTGCCAGCAGCGTAAGCGGGGGACAGATCGAGACCCAGTACTTC	CASSVSGGQIETQYF	.	TRBJ2-5	TRBV9	.
TGTGCCAGCAGCCTAAGCACAGATACGCAGTATTTT	CASSLSTDTQYF	.	TRBJ2-3	TRBV7-9	.
TGCGCCAGCAGCTTCAGGCCTGCTCAAGGTGAGCAGTTCTTC	CASSFRPAQGEQFF	.	TRBJ2-1	TRBV5-1	.
TGTGCCAGCAGCTTAGGGGGTTATAATTCACCCCTCCACTTT	CASSLGGYNSPLHF	.	TRBJ1-6	TRBV5-8	.
TGTGCCAGTAGTATAGGACTAGCGGGAGGGCCGGCAGATACGCAGTATTTT	CASSIGLAGGPADTQYF	.	TRBJ2-3	TRBV19	TRBD2
TGTGCCAGCAGCTTAGGTTGGGGAGGGCTAGCGCCTAACCAAGAGACCCAGTACTTC	CASSLGWGGLAPNQETQYF	few	TRBJ2-5	TRBV7-8	TRBD2
TGTGCCAGCAGCGTAGGGGGGGGCCTCCAAGAGACCCAGTACTTC	CASSVGGGLQETQYF	.	TRBJ2-5	TRBV6-5	.
TGTGCCAGCAAAGCCAACCCGGGACTAGCGGGAGGTCTCCTCTACGAGCAGTACTTC	CASKANPGLAGGLLYEQYF	.	TRBJ2-7	TRBV2	TRBD2
TGTGCCAGCAGTTCCAACAGGGGGTATAATGAGCAGTTCTTC	CASSSNRGYNEQFF	.	TRBJ2-1	TRBV5-4	TRBD1
TGTGCCAGCTCAACGACAGGGCGGGAGCAGTACTTC	CASSTTGREQYF	once	TRBJ2-7	TRBV18	TRBD1
TGTGCCAGCAGCCGAAGACGTGGGGCGAATGAGCAGTTCTTC	CASSRRRGANEQFF	.	TRBJ2-1	TRBV4-2	.
TGTGCCAGCAGCTTGGGACAGGGTTTTAGGCCCCTCCACTTT	CASSLGQGFRPLHF	.	TRBJ1-6	TRBV5-6	TRBD1
TGTGCCAGCAGCTTGGGCCTCCCTATCTACAATGAGCAGTTCTTC	CASSLGLPIYNEQFF	.	TRBJ2-1	TRBV7-2	.
TGTGCCAGCAGTTCCGGACAGGGCGTCCAGACCCAGTACTTC	CASSSGQGVQTQYF	.	TRBJ2-5	TRBV6-5	TRBD1
TGTTCCAGCAGCTTAGCGGCAGGGAATGGCTACACCTTC	CSSSLAAGNGYTF	.	TRBJ1-2	TRBV7-9	.
TGTGCCAGCAGTTTTCATGACAGCTACTCCTACGAGCAGTACTTC	CASSFHDSYSYEQYF	few	TRBJ2-7	TRBV27	.
TGTGCCAGCAGTGAAACGGGGTGGGATACGCAGTATTTT	CASSETGWDTQYF	.	TRBJ2-3	TRBV6-1	.
TGCGCCAGCAGCCAAGATATAGGCGGGACAGGCTACGAGCAGTACTTC	CASSQDIGGTGYEQYF	.	TRBJ2-7	TRBV4-3	TRBD1
TGTGCCACCAGCAGACCGCAGGGGTACTATGGCTACACCTTC	CATSRPQGYYGYTF	.	TRBJ1-2	TRBV15	.
TGTGCCAGTAGTAGAGAAGACAGGGGGGCTTTCTTT	CASSREDRGAFF	few	TRBJ1-1	TRBV19	TRBD1
TGTGCCAGCACCCCACTAGCGGGGAATTCACCCCTCCACTTT	CASTPLAGNSPLHF	.	TRBJ1-6	TRBV5-5	.
TGTGCCATCAGTGAGTCGGCTAGCGGGAGCCTAGGTGAGCAGTTCTTC	CAISESASGSLGEQFF	.	TRBJ2-1	TRBV10-3	TRBD2
TGTGCCAGCAGCCCAGTAGGCGGGCGCAATGAGCAGTTCTTC	CASSPVGGRNEQFF	.	TRBJ2-1	TRBV5-4	.
TGTGCCAGCAGGTTCAGGATTAGCAATCAGCCCCAGCATTTT	CASRFRISNQPQHF	.	TRBJ1-5	TRBV6-1	.
TGCAGTGCCCTAATGGAGACCCAGTACTTC	CSALMETQYF	once	TRBJ2-5	TRBV20-1	.
TGTGCCAGTAGTCCTGGACAGGGGGTTCAGCCCCAGCATTTT	CASSPGQGVQPQHF	.	TRBJ1-5	TRBV19	TRBD1
TGTGCCAGTACGGGGGGGGACGACGTTGGAAAACTGTTTTTT	CASTGGDDVGKLFF	.	TRBJ1-4	TRBV19	.
TGCAGCGTTGCTGCCGGGACAGGGGGCCCGATAACCTACGAGCAGTACTTC	CSVAAGTGGPITYEQYF	.	TRBJ2-7	TRBV29-1	TRBD1
TGTGCCTGGAAGGCAGGTATGAACACTGAAGCTTTCTTT	CAWKAGMNTEAFF	.	TRBJ1-1	TRBV30	.
TGTGCCAGCAGCTTAGACGGGGTAGGCAATCAGCCCCAGCATTTT	CASSLDGVGNQPQHF	few	TRBJ1-5	TRBV7-9	.
TGTGCCAGCAGCCTACTCTCCGCAGGGGATTCACCCCTCCACTTT	CASSLLSAGDSPLHF	.	TRBJ1-6	TRBV6-5	.
TGTGCCAGCAGCTTAGACGGGACTACCTACAATGAGCAGTTCTTC	CASSLDGTTYNEQFF	.	TRBJ2-1	TRBV7-6	TRBD2
TGCGCCAGCAAACCAAGCGAGAACACCGGGGAGCTGTTTTTT	CASKPSENTGELFF	.	TRBJ2-2	TRBV5-1	.
TGTGCCAGCAGTTTATTTGGGTCCGGGACAGCCAGGACCAAAAACATTCAGTACTTC	CASSLFGSGTARTKNIQYF	.	TRBJ2-4	TRBV28	TRBD1
TGTGCCAGCAGTTTTAGGACAGGGGGCTACGAGCAGTACTTC	CASSFRTGGYEQYF	.	TRBJ2-7	TRBV5-6	TRBD1
TGTGCCAGCAGCCCCACAGGGTGGGCTAATGAAAAACTGTTTTTT	CASSPTGWANEKLFF	.	TRBJ1-4	TRBV28	.